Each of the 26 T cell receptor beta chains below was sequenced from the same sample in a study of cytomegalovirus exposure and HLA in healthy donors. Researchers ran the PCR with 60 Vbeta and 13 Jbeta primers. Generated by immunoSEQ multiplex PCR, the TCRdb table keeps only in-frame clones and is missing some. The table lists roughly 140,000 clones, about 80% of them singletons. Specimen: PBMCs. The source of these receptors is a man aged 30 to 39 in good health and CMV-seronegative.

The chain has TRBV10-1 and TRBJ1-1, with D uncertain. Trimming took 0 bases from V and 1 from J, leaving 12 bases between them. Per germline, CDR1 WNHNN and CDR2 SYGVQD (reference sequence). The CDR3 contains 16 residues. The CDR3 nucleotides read TGCGCCAGCAGTGAGTCGACGGGGAGTGAGAACACTGAAGCTTTCTTT. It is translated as CASSESTGSENTEAFF.

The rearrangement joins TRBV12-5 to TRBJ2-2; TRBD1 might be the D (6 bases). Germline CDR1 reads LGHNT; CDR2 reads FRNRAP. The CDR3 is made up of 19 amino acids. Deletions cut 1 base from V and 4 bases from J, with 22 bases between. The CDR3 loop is CASGLGSKEAGEPTGELFF. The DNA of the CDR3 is TGTGCTAGTGGTTTGGGATCGAAGGAGGCAGGGGAGCCCACCGGGGAGCTGTTTTTT. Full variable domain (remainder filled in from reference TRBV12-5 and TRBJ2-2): DARVTQTPRHKVTEMGQEVTMRCQPILGHNTVFWYRQTMMQGLELLAYFRNRAPLDDSGMPKDRFSAEMPDATLATLKIQPSEPRDSAVYFCASGLGSKEAGEPTGELFFGEGSRLTVL.

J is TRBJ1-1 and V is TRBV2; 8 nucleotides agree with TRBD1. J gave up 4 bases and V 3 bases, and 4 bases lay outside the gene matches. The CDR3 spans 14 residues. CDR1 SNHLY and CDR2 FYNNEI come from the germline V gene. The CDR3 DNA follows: TGTGCCAGCAGTGACGGACAGGGATTCACTGAAGCTTTCTTT. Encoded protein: CASSDGQGFTEAFF.

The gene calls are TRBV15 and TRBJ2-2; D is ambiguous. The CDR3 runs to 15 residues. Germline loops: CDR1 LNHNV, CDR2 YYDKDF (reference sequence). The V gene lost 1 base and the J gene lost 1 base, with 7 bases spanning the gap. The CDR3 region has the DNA TGTGCCACCAGCAGAGTTTACGGGAACACCGGGGAGCTGTTTTTT. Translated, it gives CATSRVYGNTGELFF.

Here the CDR3 reads CASGKTTYNEQFF. The CDR3 region has the DNA TGTGCCAGCGGCAAGACTACCTACAATGAGCAGTTCTTC. This chain joins TRBV2 and TRBJ2-1; D may be TRBD2 (5 bases). The CDR3 runs 13 residues. CDR1 SNHLY and CDR2 FYNNEI come from the germline V gene. V shed 8 bases and J shed 2 bases, with 10 bases lying between them.

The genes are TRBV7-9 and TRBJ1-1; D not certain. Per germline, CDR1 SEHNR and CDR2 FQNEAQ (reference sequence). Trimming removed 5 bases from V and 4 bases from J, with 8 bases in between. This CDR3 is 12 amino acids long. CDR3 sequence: CASSPRSTEAFF. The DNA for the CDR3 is TGTGCCAGCAGCCCGAGAAGCACTGAAGCTTTCTTT.

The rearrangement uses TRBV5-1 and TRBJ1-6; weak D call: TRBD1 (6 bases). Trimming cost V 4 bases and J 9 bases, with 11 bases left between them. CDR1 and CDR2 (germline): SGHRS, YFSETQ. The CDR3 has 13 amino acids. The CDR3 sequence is CASSQGQRSPLHF. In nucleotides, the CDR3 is TGCGCCAGCAGCCAGGGACAACGTTCACCCCTCCACTTT. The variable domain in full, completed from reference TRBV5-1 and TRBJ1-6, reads KAGVTQTPRYLIKTRGQQVTLSCSPISGHRSVSWYQQTPGQGLQFLFEYFSETQRNKGNFPGRFSGRQFSNSRSEMNVSTLELGDSALYLCASSQGQRSPLHFGNGTRLTVT.

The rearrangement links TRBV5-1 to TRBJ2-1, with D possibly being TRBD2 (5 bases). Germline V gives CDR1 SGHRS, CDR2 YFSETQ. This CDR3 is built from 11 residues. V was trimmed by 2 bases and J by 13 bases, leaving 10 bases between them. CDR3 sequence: CASSLADLQFF. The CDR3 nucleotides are TGCGCCAGCAGCTTAGCGGATCTCCAGTTCTTC. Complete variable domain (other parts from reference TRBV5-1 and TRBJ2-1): KAGVTQTPRYLIKTRGQQVTLSCSPISGHRSVSWYQQTPGQGLQFLFEYFSETQRNKGNFPGRFSGRQFSNSRSEMNVSTLELGDSALYLCASSLADLQFFGPGTRLTVL.

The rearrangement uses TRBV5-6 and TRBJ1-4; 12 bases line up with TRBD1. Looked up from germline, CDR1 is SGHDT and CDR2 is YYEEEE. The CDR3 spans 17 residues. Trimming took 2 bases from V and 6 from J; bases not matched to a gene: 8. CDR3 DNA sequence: TGTGCCAGCAGCTTTCCGGGACAGGGGGCGGATGATGAAAAACTGTTTTTT. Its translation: CASSFPGQGADDEKLFF. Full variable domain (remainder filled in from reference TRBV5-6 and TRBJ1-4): DAGVTQSPTHLIKTRGQQVTLRCSPKSGHDTVSWYQQALGQGPQFIFQYYEEEERQRGNFPDRFSGHQFPNYSSELNVNALLLGDSALYLCASSFPGQGADDEKLFFGSGTQLSVL.

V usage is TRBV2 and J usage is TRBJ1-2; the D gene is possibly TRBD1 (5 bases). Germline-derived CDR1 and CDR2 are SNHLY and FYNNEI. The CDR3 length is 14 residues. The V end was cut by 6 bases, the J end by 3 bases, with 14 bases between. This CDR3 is CASSRQSQDYGYTF. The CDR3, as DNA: TGTGCCAGCAGCCGACAGTCACAGGACTATGGCTACACCTTC.

DNA of the CDR3: TGTGCCAGCAGTGAAGTTCCCCTCTCGCCCCAGCATTTT. Its translation: CASSEVPLSPQHF. V and J are TRBV2 and TRBJ1-5, with D hard to call. This CDR3 is 13 amino acids long. Trimming shortened V by 1 base and J by 9 bases, and 10 bases separated the two germline ends. Germline V gene lookup returns CDR1 SNHLY and CDR2 FYNNEI.

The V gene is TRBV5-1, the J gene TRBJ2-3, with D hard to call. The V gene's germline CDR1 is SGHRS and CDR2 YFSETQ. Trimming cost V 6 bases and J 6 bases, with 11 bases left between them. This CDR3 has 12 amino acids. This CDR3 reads CASTPPSDTQYF. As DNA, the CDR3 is TGCGCCAGCACCCCACCAAGCGATACGCAGTATTTT.

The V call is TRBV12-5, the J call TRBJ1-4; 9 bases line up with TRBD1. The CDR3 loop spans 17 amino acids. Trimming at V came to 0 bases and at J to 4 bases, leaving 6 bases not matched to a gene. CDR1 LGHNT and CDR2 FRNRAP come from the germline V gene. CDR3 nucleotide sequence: TGTGCTAGTGGTTTGGTATTGTTGGGACAGGGTAATGAAAAACTGTTTTTT. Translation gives CASGLVLLGQGNEKLFF.

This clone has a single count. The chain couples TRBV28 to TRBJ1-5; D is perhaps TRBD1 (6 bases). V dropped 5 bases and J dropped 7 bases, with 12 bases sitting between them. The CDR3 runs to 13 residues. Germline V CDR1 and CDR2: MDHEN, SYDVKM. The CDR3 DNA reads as TGTGCCAGCAGTCTTCAGGGGAACCAGCCCCAGCATTTT. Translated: CASSLQGNQPQHF.

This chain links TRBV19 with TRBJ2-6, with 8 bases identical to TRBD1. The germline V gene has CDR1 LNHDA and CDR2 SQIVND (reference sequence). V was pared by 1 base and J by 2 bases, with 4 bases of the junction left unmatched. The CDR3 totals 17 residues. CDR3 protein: CASSIAGQVAGANVLTF. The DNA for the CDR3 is TGTGCCAGTAGTATAGCGGGACAGGTAGCTGGGGCCAACGTCCTGACTTTC.

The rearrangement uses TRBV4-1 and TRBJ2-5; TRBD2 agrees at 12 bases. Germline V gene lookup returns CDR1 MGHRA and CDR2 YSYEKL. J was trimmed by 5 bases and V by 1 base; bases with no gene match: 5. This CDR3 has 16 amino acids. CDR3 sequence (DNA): TGCGCCAGCAGCCAAGCTAGCGGGGGGGCTTGGGAGACCCAGTACTTC. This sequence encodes CASSQASGGAWETQYF.

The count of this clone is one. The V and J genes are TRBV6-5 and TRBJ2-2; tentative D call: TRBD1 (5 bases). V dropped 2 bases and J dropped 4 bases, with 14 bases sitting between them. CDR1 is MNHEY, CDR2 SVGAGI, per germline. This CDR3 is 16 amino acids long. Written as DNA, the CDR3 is TGTGCCAGCAGTTACCATCGACAGTTTTTCACCGGGGAGCTGTTTTTT. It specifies CASSYHRQFFTGELFF.

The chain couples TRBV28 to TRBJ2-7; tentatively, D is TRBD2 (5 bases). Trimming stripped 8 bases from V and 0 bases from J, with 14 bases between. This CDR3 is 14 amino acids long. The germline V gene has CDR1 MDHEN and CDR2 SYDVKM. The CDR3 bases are TGTGCCAGCTTGACCATGGGGAGCTCCTACGAGCAGTACTTC. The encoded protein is CASLTMGSSYEQYF.

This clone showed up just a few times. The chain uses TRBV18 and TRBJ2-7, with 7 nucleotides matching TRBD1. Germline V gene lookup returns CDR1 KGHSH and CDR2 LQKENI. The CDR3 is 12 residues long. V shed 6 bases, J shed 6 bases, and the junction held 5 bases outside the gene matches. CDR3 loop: CASSPTGTEQYF. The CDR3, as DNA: TGTGCCAGCTCCCCGACAGGGACCGAGCAGTACTTC.

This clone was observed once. The CDR3 reads CASSFLAHSGGYEQYF. The CDR3 nucleotides read TGTGCCAGCAGTTTCTTAGCCCATAGCGGGGGCTACGAGCAGTACTTC. The chain is built from TRBV28 and TRBJ2-7; 9 nucleotides align to TRBD2. The length of the CDR3 is 16 residues. Trimming cost V 3 bases and J 3 bases; bases outside gene matches: 9. Looked up from germline, CDR1 is MDHEN and CDR2 is SYDVKM. The full variable domain, its missing parts supplied by reference TRBV28 and TRBJ2-7, is DVKVTQSSRYLVKRTGEKVFLECVQDMDHENMFWYRQDPGLGLRLIYFSYDVKMKEKGDIPEGYSVSREKKERFSLILESASTNQTSMYLCASSFLAHSGGYEQYFGPGTRLTVT.

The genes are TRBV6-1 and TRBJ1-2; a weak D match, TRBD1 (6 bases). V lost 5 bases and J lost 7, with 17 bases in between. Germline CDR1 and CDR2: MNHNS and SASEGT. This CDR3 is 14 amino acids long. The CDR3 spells CASSTRNRAAGYTF. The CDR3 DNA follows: TGTGCCAGCAGTACCCGTAACAGGGCAGCTGGCTACACCTTC.

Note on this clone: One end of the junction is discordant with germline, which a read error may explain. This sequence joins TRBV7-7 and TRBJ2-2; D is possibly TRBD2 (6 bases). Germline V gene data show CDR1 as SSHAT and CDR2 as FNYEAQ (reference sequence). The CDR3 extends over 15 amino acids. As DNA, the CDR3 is TGTGCTAGCACCCTTGGAGGGGTGGGCACCGGGGAGCTGTTTTTT. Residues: CASTLGGVGTGELFF. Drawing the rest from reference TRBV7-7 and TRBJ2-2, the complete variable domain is GAGVSQSPRYKVTKRGQDVTLRCDPISSHATLYWYQQALGQGPEFLTYFNYEAQPDKSGLPSDRFSAERPEGSISTLTIQRTEQRDSAMYRCASTLGGVGTGELFFGEGSRLTVL.

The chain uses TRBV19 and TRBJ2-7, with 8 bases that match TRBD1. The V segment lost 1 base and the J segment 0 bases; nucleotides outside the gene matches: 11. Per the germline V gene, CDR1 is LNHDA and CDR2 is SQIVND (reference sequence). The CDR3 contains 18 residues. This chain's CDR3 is CASSIAIVGQDHSYEQYF. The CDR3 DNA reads TGTGCCAGTAGTATAGCGATCGTGGGACAGGATCACTCCTACGAGCAGTACTTC. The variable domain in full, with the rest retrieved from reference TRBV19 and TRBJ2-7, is DGGITQSPKYLFRKEGQNVTLSCEQNLNHDAMYWYRQDPGQGLRLIYYSQIVNDFQKGDIAEGYSVSREKKESFPLTVTSAQKNPTAFYLCASSIAIVGQDHSYEQYFGPGTRLTVT.

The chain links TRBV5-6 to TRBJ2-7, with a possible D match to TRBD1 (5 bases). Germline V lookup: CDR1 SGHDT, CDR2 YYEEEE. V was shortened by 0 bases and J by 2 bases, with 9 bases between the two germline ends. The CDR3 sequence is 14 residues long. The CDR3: CASSLVDTTYEQYF. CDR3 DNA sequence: TGTGCCAGCAGCTTGGTGGACACGACCTACGAGCAGTACTTC. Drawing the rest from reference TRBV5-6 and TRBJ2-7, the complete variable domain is DAGVTQSPTHLIKTRGQQVTLRCSPKSGHDTVSWYQQALGQGPQFIFQYYEEEERQRGNFPDRFSGHQFPNYSSELNVNALLLGDSALYLCASSLVDTTYEQYFGPGTRLTVT.

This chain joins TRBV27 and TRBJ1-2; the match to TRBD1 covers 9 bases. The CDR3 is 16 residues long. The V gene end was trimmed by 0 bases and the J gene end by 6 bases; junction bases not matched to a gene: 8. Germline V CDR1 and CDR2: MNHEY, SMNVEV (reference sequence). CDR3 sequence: CASSLSRDREIHGYTF. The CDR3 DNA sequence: TGTGCCAGCAGTTTATCTCGGGACAGGGAAATCCATGGCTACACCTTC.

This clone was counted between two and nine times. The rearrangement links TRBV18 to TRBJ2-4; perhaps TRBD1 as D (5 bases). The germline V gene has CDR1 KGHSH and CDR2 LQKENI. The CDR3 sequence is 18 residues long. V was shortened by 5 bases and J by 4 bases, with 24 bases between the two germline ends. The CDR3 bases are TGTGCCAGCTCATCAGAAGGACACCTCTATTATGGAAAAAACATTCAGTACTTC. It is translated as CASSSEGHLYYGKNIQYF.